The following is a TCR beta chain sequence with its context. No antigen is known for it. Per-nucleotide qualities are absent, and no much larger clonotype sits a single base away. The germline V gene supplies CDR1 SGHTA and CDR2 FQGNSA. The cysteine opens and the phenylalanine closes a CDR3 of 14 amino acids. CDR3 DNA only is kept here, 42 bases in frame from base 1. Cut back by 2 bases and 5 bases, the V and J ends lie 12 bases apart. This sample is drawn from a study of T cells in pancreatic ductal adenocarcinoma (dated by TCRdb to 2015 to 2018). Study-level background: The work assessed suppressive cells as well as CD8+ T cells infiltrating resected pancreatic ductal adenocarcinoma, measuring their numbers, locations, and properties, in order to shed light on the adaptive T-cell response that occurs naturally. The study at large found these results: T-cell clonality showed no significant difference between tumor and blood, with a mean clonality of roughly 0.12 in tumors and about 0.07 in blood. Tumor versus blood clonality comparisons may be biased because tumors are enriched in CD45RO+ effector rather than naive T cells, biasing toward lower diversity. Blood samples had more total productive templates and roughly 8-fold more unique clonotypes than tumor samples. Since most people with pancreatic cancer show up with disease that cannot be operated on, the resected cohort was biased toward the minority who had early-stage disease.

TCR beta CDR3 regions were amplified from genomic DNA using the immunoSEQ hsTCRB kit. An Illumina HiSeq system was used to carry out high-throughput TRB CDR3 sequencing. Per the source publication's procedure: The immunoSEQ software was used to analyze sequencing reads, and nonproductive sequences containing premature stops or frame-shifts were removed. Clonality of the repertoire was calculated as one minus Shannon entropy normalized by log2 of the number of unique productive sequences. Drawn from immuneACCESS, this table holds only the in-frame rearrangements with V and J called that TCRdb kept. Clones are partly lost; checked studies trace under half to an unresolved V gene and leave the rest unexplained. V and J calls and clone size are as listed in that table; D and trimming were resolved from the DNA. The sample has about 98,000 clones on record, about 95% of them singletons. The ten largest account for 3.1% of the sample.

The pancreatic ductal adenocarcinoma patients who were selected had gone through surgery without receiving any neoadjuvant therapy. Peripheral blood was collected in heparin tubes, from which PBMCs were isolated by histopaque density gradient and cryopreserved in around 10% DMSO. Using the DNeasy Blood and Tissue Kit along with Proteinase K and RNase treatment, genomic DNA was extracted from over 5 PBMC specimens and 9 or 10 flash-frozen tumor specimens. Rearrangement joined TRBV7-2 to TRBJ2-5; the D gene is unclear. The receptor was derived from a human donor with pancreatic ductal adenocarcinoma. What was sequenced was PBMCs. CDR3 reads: CASSLSHTPETQYF. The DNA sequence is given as TGTGCCAGCAGCTTAAGTCACACCCCGGAGACCCAGTACTTC.